The 22 T cell receptor beta chains below were found in one sample sequenced in a study of blood T cell repertoires in COVID-19. The method was immunoSEQ multiplex PCR; TCRdb's version includes in-frame clones alone and lacks a portion of them. The sample holds 220,000 or so clones, roughly 81% seen once. Material: peripheral blood. The receptors originated from a man in his fifties who had recovered from COVID-19.

V usage is TRBV15 and J usage is TRBJ1-6, with D possibly TRBD1 on 5 matching bases. Germline V CDR1 and CDR2: LNHNV, YYDKDF (reference sequence). The V gene lost 1 base and the J gene lost 7 bases, with 14 bases spanning the gap. The CDR3 consists of 16 residues. This chain's CDR3 is CATSRGGEGRNSPLHF. CDR3 coding DNA: TGTGCCACCAGCAGAGGAGGGGAGGGTAGGAATTCACCCCTCCACTTT.

The V call is TRBV11-1, the J call TRBJ2-3; 10 positions match TRBD2. V shed 6 bases, J shed 5 bases, and the junction held 11 bases outside the gene matches. The CDR3 loop spans 16 amino acids. Germline V CDR1 and CDR2: SGHAT, FQDESV (reference sequence). CDR3 nucleotide sequence: TGTGCCAGCAGGGAAGGCGATAGCGGGGGGTTAGATACGCAGTATTTT. Its protein product is CASREGDSGGLDTQYF.

This clone was detected once. The chain has TRBV21-1 and TRBJ2-1; the table's TRBD2 call for D was not verified on the DNA. TRBV21-1 is recorded as a pseudogene. The CDR3 spans 18 residues. This CDR3 reads CASSPDGGRNVSYNEQFF. CDR3 nucleotides: TGTGCCAGCAGCCCGGATGGCGGGCGCAACGTCTCCTACAATGAGCAGTTCTTC.

The chain couples TRBV19 to TRBJ2-7; 9 bases are shared with TRBD2. The germline gives CDR1 LNHDA, CDR2 SQIVND (reference sequence). V lost 4 bases, J lost 2 bases, and 6 bases stayed unmatched. The CDR3 spans 15 residues. This CDR3 reads CASSTLAGSTYEQYF. The CDR3 coding sequence is TGTGCCAGTAGTACCCTAGCGGGGTCCACCTACGAGCAGTACTTC.

V gene TRBV6-5 combines with J gene TRBJ1-1; D is unclear. CDR3 length: 15 amino acids. Trimming removed 8 bases from V and 8 bases from J, with 24 bases in between. CDR1 and CDR2 from the germline V gene are MNHEY and SVGAGI. Written as DNA, the CDR3 is TGTGCCAGCTCGAGTTTGTGGGCGGGGAAGGTGGAAGCTTTCTTT. It yields the protein CASSSLWAGKVEAFF.

This chain links TRBV28 with TRBJ2-1, with TRBD1 matching 11 bases. J lost 0 bases, V lost 3 bases, and 10 bases had no gene match. Germline V gene data show CDR1 as MDHEN and CDR2 as SYDVKM. This CDR3 contains 19 residues. The chain's CDR3 is CASSFPGTGGLSSYNEQFF. The CDR3 DNA reads TGTGCCAGCAGTTTCCCCGGGACAGGGGGATTGAGCTCCTACAATGAGCAGTTCTTC.

This clone turned up a few times. The junction departs from the called germline gene at one end, perhaps through a read error. V is TRBV28 and J is TRBJ1-2; no definite D call. This CDR3 has 12 amino acids. CDR1 MDHEN and CDR2 SYDVKM come from the germline V gene. CDR3 protein: CASSLSTGSFGF. For the CDR3, the DNA is TGTGCCAGCAGTTTATCGACGGGATCTTTCGGCTTC.

The J gene is TRBJ1-1, the V gene TRBV14; D remains ambiguous. This CDR3 comprises 14 residues. Trimming removed 0 bases from V and 1 base from J, with 6 bases in between. Germline values: CDR1 SGHDN, CDR2 FVKESK. The CDR3 region is CASSQELWNTEAFF. In nucleotides, the CDR3 is TGTGCCAGCAGCCAAGAATTATGGAACACTGAAGCTTTCTTT.

This clone has more than one count but fewer than ten. The V call is TRBV19, the J call TRBJ2-5, with 12 bases that match TRBD1. V shed 5 bases and J 5 bases; nucleotides not matched to a gene: 6. CDR3 length equals 15 residues. Germline V gives CDR1 LNHDA, CDR2 SQIVND (reference sequence). CDR3 DNA sequence: TGTGCCAGTAGTGAGGGACAGGGGGCGCGGGAGACCCAGTACTTC. Translating gives CASSEGQGARETQYF.

This clone was recorded only once. The chain couples TRBV9 to TRBJ2-1, with 10 bases aligning to TRBD2. The germline CDR1 and CDR2 sequences are SGDLS and YYNGEE. Trimming took 2 bases from V and 10 from J; bases not matched to a gene: 6. The CDR3 has 14 amino acids. The CDR3 loop reads CASSVLAGDMEQFF. In nucleotides, the CDR3 is TGTGCCAGCAGCGTCCTAGCGGGAGATATGGAGCAGTTCTTC.

This clone was observed once. This chain links TRBV27 with TRBJ2-1; 8 bases line up with TRBD2. The V segment lost 2 bases and the J segment 5 bases; nucleotides outside the gene matches: 14. Germline V gene sequence: CDR1 MNHEY, CDR2 SMNVEV (reference sequence). This CDR3 is built from 18 residues. The CDR3 protein is CASSLTNSGTSFHNEQFF. The CDR3 region has the DNA TGTGCCAGCAGTTTAACAAACTCCGGGACTAGTTTCCACAATGAGCAGTTCTTC.

The chain recombines TRBV6-5 with TRBJ2-3; 7 bases align to TRBD1. Losses at the gene ends were 0 bases for V and 0 bases for J; bases not matched to a gene: 3. This CDR3 has 16 residues. Germline lookup yields CDR1 MNHEY and CDR2 SVGAGI. The CDR3 DNA is TGTGCCAGCAGTTACTCCGAGGGACAGAGCACAGATACGCAGTATTTT. Protein product: CASSYSEGQSTDTQYF.

This chain links TRBV30 with TRBJ1-2; D uncertain. Looked up from germline, CDR1 is GTSNPN and CDR2 is SVGIG (reference sequence). V dropped 3 bases and J dropped 6 bases, with 11 bases sitting between them. The CDR3 contains 12 residues. CDR3 amino acids: CAWSPGTNGYTF. The CDR3 coding sequence is TGTGCCTGGAGCCCGGGAACTAATGGCTACACCTTC.

This rearrangement joins TRBV29-1 to TRBJ1-2; 7 nucleotides line up with TRBD1. This CDR3 is 15 amino acids long. Germline CDR1 reads SQVTM; CDR2 reads ANQGSEA. Trimming cost V 5 bases and J 0 bases; bases outside gene matches: 9. This CDR3 is CSVHREGQPNYGYTF. The CDR3 DNA is TGCAGCGTTCACAGAGAGGGACAGCCTAACTATGGCTACACCTTC.

The chain employs TRBV3-1 (or the pseudogene TRBV3-2) and TRBJ2-2, with 7 bases that match TRBD1. This CDR3 has 16 amino acids. Germline CDR1 is LGHDT and CDR2 is YNNKEL (reference sequence). The V segment lost 3 bases and the J segment 3 bases; nucleotides outside the gene matches: 7. CDR3 protein: CASSQRDRAYTGELFF. CDR3 DNA: TGTGCCAGCAGCCAGAGAGACAGGGCGTACACCGGGGAGCTGTTTTTT.

This chain joins TRBV7-2 and TRBJ2-7; TRBD2 aligns across 10 bases. Trimming removed 5 bases from V and 3 bases from J; junction bases left unmatched: 10. Per the germline V gene, CDR1 is SGHTA and CDR2 is FQGNSA. The length of the CDR3 is 16 residues. CDR3 protein: CASSLFSLAGVYEQYF. CDR3 coding DNA: TGTGCCAGCAGCCTCTTTTCTCTAGCGGGAGTCTACGAGCAGTACTTC.

This chain joins TRBV18 and TRBJ1-5; D gene ambiguous. CDR3 length: 14 residues. Germline CDR1 is KGHSH and CDR2 is LQKENI. V lost 3 bases and J lost 1, with 7 bases in between. The CDR3 reads CASSPYESNQPQHF. The CDR3 DNA sequence: TGTGCCAGCTCACCCTATGAGAGCAATCAGCCCCAGCATTTT.

A single count supports this clone. V usage is TRBV28 and J usage is TRBJ1-1; a possible D gene is TRBD1 (6 bases). Trimming left V 2 bases short and J 7 bases short, with 17 bases between. CDR3 length: 15 residues. Germline V CDR1 and CDR2: MDHEN, SYDVKM. CDR3 bases: TGTGCCAGCAGTTTAGGGGGCGCCAGGGGAAATGAAGCTTTCTTT. This codes for CASSLGGARGNEAFF.

The chain recombines TRBV27 with TRBJ1-6; D unclear. The length of the CDR3 is 12 residues. Germline assignment: CDR1 MNHEY and CDR2 SMNVEV (reference sequence). V shed 3 bases and J shed 8 bases, with 5 bases lying between them. For the CDR3, the DNA is TGTGCCAGCAGTTTCCGGGATTCACCCCTCCACTTT. This encodes CASSFRDSPLHF.

The V gene is TRBV9, the J gene TRBJ2-1; D gene ambiguous. Deletions cut 3 bases from V and 1 base from J, with 5 bases between. The CDR3 consists of 13 residues. Looked up from germline, CDR1 is SGDLS and CDR2 is YYNGEE. The CDR3 region has the DNA TGTGCCAGCAGCGCCCGTTCCTACAATGAGCAGTTCTTC. This encodes CASSARSYNEQFF.

The chain recombines TRBV2 with TRBJ2-7, with TRBD2 matching over 7 bases. CDR3 length: 16 amino acids. J was trimmed by 1 base and V by 1 base; bases with no gene match: 7. The germline V gene has CDR1 SNHLY and CDR2 FYNNEI. CDR3 loop: CASSEVRGSGSYEQYF. In nucleotides, the CDR3 is TGTGCCAGCAGTGAAGTGCGCGGGAGCGGTTCCTACGAGCAGTACTTC.

J is TRBJ2-1 and V is TRBV3-1 (or the pseudogene TRBV3-2); TRBD2 agrees at 9 bases. Looked up from germline, CDR1 is LGHDT and CDR2 is YNNKEL (reference sequence). The trim removed 3 bases at V and 8 bases at J, leaving 8 bases unmatched. This CDR3 comprises 15 residues. The CDR3 here is CASSHIAGVVDEQFF. In nucleotides, the CDR3 is TGTGCCAGCAGCCACATAGCGGGAGTAGTCGATGAGCAGTTCTTC.